A single sample gave rise to the 27 T cell receptor beta chains below, sequenced in a study of shared clonotypes between healthy human individuals. Assay: immunoSEQ multiplex PCR; the TCRdb copy retains only in-frame clones and omits some. The table shows some 660,000 clones, with around 73% occurring only once. The sample comprised memory CD4+ T cells sorted from blood. The sample's subset: CD45RA-negative fraction. The receptors derive from a woman in her twenties or thirties in good health.

V and J are TRBV20-1 and TRBJ2-7; D uncertain. The CDR3 runs to 10 residues. V dropped 3 bases and J dropped 12 bases, with 12 bases sitting between them. The germline V gene has CDR1 DFQATT and CDR2 SNEGSKA (reference sequence). The CDR3 region is CSASEVVRYF. DNA for the CDR3: TGCAGTGCTAGCGAAGTTGTTAGGTACTTC.

This clone was recorded a few times. The chain joins TRBV6-5 to TRBJ2-7; TRBD1 agrees at 8 bases. This CDR3 comprises 15 residues. V trimming: 0 bases; J trimming: 3 bases; junction bases outside the gene matches: 4. Germline V gives CDR1 MNHEY, CDR2 SVGAGI. The CDR3 loop reads CASSYSHRGNYEQYF. CDR3 coding DNA: TGTGCCAGCAGTTACTCCCACAGGGGGAACTACGAGCAGTACTTC.

This clone appeared a few times. The genes are TRBV19 and TRBJ2-7; TRBD2 agrees at 11 bases. Germline lookup yields CDR1 LNHDA and CDR2 SQIVND (reference sequence). The junction had 8 bases not matched to a gene; V was cut back by 5 bases and J by 5 bases. CDR3 size: 15 residues. The CDR3 loop reads CASSPQTSGNHEQYF. The CDR3 DNA is TGTGCCAGTAGTCCCCAGACTAGCGGGAACCACGAGCAGTACTTC.

This clone was seen many times. The chain uses TRBV25-1 and TRBJ2-5; D unresolved. V lost 5 bases and J lost 7, with 11 bases in between. The germline CDR1 and CDR2 sequences are MGHDK and SYGVNS. CDR3 length equals 12 residues. CDR3 loop: CASSNTERTQYF. The CDR3 DNA reads as TGTGCCAGCAGTAACACTGAAAGGACCCAGTACTTC.

The chain joins TRBV2 to TRBJ2-7; 11 positions match TRBD1. The CDR3 is made up of 14 amino acids. J was trimmed by 6 bases and V by 8 bases; bases with no gene match: 9. Germline V lookup: CDR1 SNHLY, CDR2 FYNNEI. The DNA of the CDR3 is TGTGCCAGCGGCCGGACAGGGGGCCTTCTCGAGCAGTACTTC. Protein: CASGRTGGLLEQYF.

This clone was detected only a few times. The V and J genes are TRBV5-1 and TRBJ2-1; D not resolved. Trimming removed 6 bases at V and 4 bases at J, with 11 bases between. CDR1 and CDR2 (germline): SGHRS, YFSETQ. The CDR3 has 13 amino acids. CDR3 nucleotide sequence: TGCGCCAGCAATCTCGGGCAGTACAATGAGCAGTTCTTC. Translating it yields CASNLGQYNEQFF. Full variable domain (outside the CDR3, taken from reference TRBV5-1 and TRBJ2-1): KAGVTQTPRYLIKTRGQQVTLSCSPISGHRSVSWYQQTPGQGLQFLFEYFSETQRNKGNFPGRFSGRQFSNSRSEMNVSTLELGDSALYLCASNLGQYNEQFFGPGTRLTVL.

The chain joins TRBV12-1 to TRBJ2-7; the table's D call of TRBD1 was not tested on the DNA. TRBV12-1 is recorded as a pseudogene. This CDR3 region has 15 residues. The CDR3, as DNA: TGTGCCAGCAGCTTTGCCCGGGGACAGGGGGACGAGCAGTACTTC. Its protein product is CASSFARGQGDEQYF.

This chain connects TRBV2 to TRBJ2-5; 10 bases are a match to TRBD2. Germline V lookup: CDR1 SNHLY, CDR2 FYNNEI. CDR3 length equals 15 residues. J lost 5 bases, V lost 4 bases, and 7 bases had no gene match. In DNA, the CDR3 is TGTGCCAGCAGTGGTCCAGCGGGAGGGAGGGAGACCCAGTACTTC. Translation: CASSGPAGGRETQYF.

V gene TRBV5-1 combines with J gene TRBJ2-3; TRBD2 matches at 12 bases. V shed 0 bases and J 5 bases; nucleotides not matched to a gene: 4. The CDR3 runs to 16 residues. CDR1 is SGHRS and CDR2 is YFSETQ in the germline V gene. The CDR3 loop reads CASSLGLAGDVDTQYF. The CDR3 DNA reads TGCGCCAGCAGCTTGGGACTAGCGGGAGATGTAGATACGCAGTATTTT.

J is TRBJ1-3 and V is TRBV28; possible D gene TRBD1, 6 bases. The CDR3 runs 15 residues. The V and J ends lost 1 base and 0 bases respectively, with 7 bases between them. Germline V gene sequence: CDR1 MDHEN, CDR2 SYDVKM. The CDR3 region is CASSLSTGSGNTIYF. As DNA, the CDR3 is TGTGCCAGCAGTTTATCGACAGGCTCTGGAAACACCATATATTTT.

V gene TRBV5-4 combines with J gene TRBJ2-3, with TRBD2 identical over 10 bases. The CDR3 spans 14 residues. Germline CDR1 SGHNT, CDR2 YYREEE (reference sequence). V gave up 9 bases and J gave up 2 bases; unmatched junction bases: 6. The CDR3 is CAIALAGATDTQYF. The CDR3 DNA reads as TGTGCCATTGCGCTAGCGGGAGCCACAGATACGCAGTATTTT.

This clone was detected a few times. The V call is TRBV10-3, the J call TRBJ2-7; D might be TRBD1 (5 bases). This CDR3 has 14 amino acids. Per the germline V gene, CDR1 is ENHRY and CDR2 is SYGVKD. V gave up 0 bases and J gave up 2 bases, with 8 bases separating them. The CDR3 DNA reads TGTGCCATCAGTGAGTCGATCAGGGCCTACGAGCAGTACTTC. Translating gives CAISESIRAYEQYF.

The chain combines TRBV28 with TRBJ2-1; 11 positions agree with TRBD2. The CDR3 has 16 residues. Germline loops: CDR1 MDHEN, CDR2 SYDVKM. Unmatched junction bases numbered 8, after V lost 5 bases and J lost 5 bases. The CDR3 here is CASSPLAGGPHNEQFF. The DNA for the CDR3 is TGTGCCAGCAGTCCATTAGCGGGAGGGCCTCACAATGAGCAGTTCTTC.

This chain connects TRBV27 to TRBJ1-2; possible D gene TRBD1, 5 bases. The V end lost 5 bases, the J end lost 3 bases, and 13 bases lay between the germline ends. This CDR3 is built from 14 residues. The germline gives CDR1 MNHEY, CDR2 SMNVEV (reference sequence). The CDR3 region has the DNA TGTGCCAGCAGTCGACAGCCTTTTGACTATGGCTACACCTTC. Translation gives CASSRQPFDYGYTF.

The V gene is TRBV27, the J gene TRBJ1-5; 9 bases align to TRBD1. The CDR3 is 14 residues long. V was clipped by 8 bases and J by 0 bases; unmatched bases: 2. CDR1 and CDR2 (germline): MNHEY, SMNVEV (reference sequence). The CDR3 here is CASGQGYSNQPQHF. For the CDR3, the DNA is TGTGCCAGCGGACAGGGGTATAGCAATCAGCCCCAGCATTTT.

This clone was recorded once. Other nucleotide sequences in the sample specify the same CDR3. The V and J genes are TRBV11-3 and TRBJ2-2; D is uncertain. The germline gives CDR1 SGHNT, CDR2 YENEEA. CDR3 length equals 14 residues. Trimming pared 5 bases from V and 5 bases from J, leaving 12 bases between. The CDR3 DNA sequence: TGTGCCAGCAGCGGGCAGGCTGGGACCGGGGAGCTGTTTTTT. The encoded protein is CASSGQAGTGELFF.

This clone was counted only a few times. The chain couples TRBV19 to TRBJ1-1, with no clear D. V shed 1 base and J shed 3 bases, with 15 bases lying between them. CDR1 is LNHDA and CDR2 is SQIVND in the germline V gene (reference sequence). This CDR3 region has 16 residues. CDR3 loop: CASSIGWRGVDTEAFF. DNA of the CDR3: TGTGCCAGTAGTATAGGGTGGAGAGGAGTGGACACTGAAGCTTTCTTT.

As to this clone: The sample has other DNA sequences that encode this CDR3 too. V and J are TRBV7-2 and TRBJ1-5; D unclear. Germline V lookup: CDR1 SGHTA, CDR2 FQGNSA. The length of the CDR3 is 15 residues. Trimming took off 1 base at V and 0 bases at J, with 7 bases between the two ends. In nucleotides, the CDR3 is TGTGCCAGCAGCTTAGACAGCCTTAGCAATCAGCCCCAGCATTTT. It encodes CASSLDSLSNQPQHF.

The chain has TRBV18 and TRBJ2-3; D gene uncertain. Germline-derived CDR1 and CDR2 are KGHSH and LQKENI. The ends were cut back, 3 bases at V and 8 bases at J, with 12 bases in the middle. The CDR3 is 13 amino acids. The CDR3 bases are TGTGCCAGCTCACCGGAAAGGGCTGGTACGCAGTATTTT. It is translated as CASSPERAGTQYF.

The chain couples TRBV6-5 to TRBJ2-7; D could derive from TRBD1 or TRBD2 (5 bases each). Germline-derived CDR1 and CDR2 are MNHEY and SVGAGI. The V end was cut by 0 bases, the J end by 2 bases, with 11 bases between. This CDR3 is 15 amino acids long. CDR3 loop: CASSYSTAEAYEQYF. Written as DNA, the CDR3 is TGTGCCAGCAGTTACTCGACAGCGGAGGCCTACGAGCAGTACTTC.

V gene TRBV5-1 combines with J gene TRBJ2-6; D is unclear. V lost 6 bases to trimming and J lost 2 bases, with 6 bases between them. This CDR3 has 13 residues. CDR1 SGHRS and CDR2 YFSETQ come from the germline V gene. The CDR3 here is CASTYAGANVLTF. The CDR3 coding sequence is TGCGCCAGCACCTACGCTGGGGCCAACGTCCTGACTTTC.

Remarks on this clone: One end of the junction is discordant with germline, which a read error may explain. The J gene is TRBJ2-7, the V gene TRBV28; the D gene is possibly TRBD2 (6 bases). The CDR3 is 15 residues long. The V gene's germline CDR1 is MDHEN and CDR2 SYDVKM. CDR3 protein: CASRFGGEGAHEQYF. CDR3 DNA sequence: TGTGCCAGCCGTTTCGGGGGAGAAGGGGCCCACGAGCAGTACTTC.

The chain joins TRBV7-3 to TRBJ1-1, with D hard to call. The V end lost 5 bases, the J end lost 3 bases, and 10 bases lay between the germline ends. CDR1 SGHTA and CDR2 FQGTGA come from the germline V gene. This CDR3 comprises 13 residues. CDR3 nucleotides: TGTGCCAGCAGCCAGGCCTGGGACACTGAAGCTTTCTTT. It specifies CASSQAWDTEAFF.

This sequence joins TRBV19 and TRBJ2-5, with 8 bases that match TRBD2. After removal of 5 bases from V and 1 base from J, the junction contained 9 bases not matched to a gene. In germline, CDR1 is LNHDA, CDR2 SQIVND (reference sequence). This CDR3 has 16 residues. CDR3 residues: CASSDPGGEGQETQYF. CDR3 sequence (DNA): TGTGCCAGTAGTGACCCGGGAGGGGAGGGCCAAGAGACCCAGTACTTC. Drawing the rest from reference TRBV19 and TRBJ2-5, the complete variable domain is DGGITQSPKYLFRKEGQNVTLSCEQNLNHDAMYWYRQDPGQGLRLIYYSQIVNDFQKGDIAEGYSVSREKKESFPLTVTSAQKNPTAFYLCASSDPGGEGQETQYFGPGTRLLVL.

This clone was seen only a few times. The chain uses TRBV7-3 and TRBJ2-3, with D uncertain. The V and J ends lost 2 bases and 2 bases respectively, with 8 bases between them. The CDR3 covers 14 residues. CDR1 and CDR2 (germline): SGHTA, FQGTGA. The CDR3 region is CASSLGYATDTQYF. CDR3 sequence (DNA): TGTGCCAGCAGCTTAGGTTACGCCACAGATACGCAGTATTTT.

J is TRBJ2-7 and V is TRBV6-5; 8 positions match TRBD1. Trimming took 4 bases from V and 5 from J; bases not matched to a gene: 10. Germline values: CDR1 MNHEY, CDR2 SVGAGI. The CDR3 is 15 residues long. This CDR3 is CASSSTGAEIDEQYF. In DNA form, the CDR3 reads TGTGCCAGCAGTTCGACAGGGGCCGAGATCGACGAGCAGTACTTC.

V gene TRBV11-2 combines with J gene TRBJ2-5; tentative D call: TRBD1 (6 bases). Germline V lookup: CDR1 SGHAT, CDR2 FQNNGV. Trimming took off 5 bases at V and 5 bases at J, with 12 bases between the two ends. CDR3 length equals 13 residues. CDR3 sequence: CASSRGGPETQYF. DNA for the CDR3: TGTGCCAGCAGCCGAGGGGGTCCCGAGACCCAGTACTTC.